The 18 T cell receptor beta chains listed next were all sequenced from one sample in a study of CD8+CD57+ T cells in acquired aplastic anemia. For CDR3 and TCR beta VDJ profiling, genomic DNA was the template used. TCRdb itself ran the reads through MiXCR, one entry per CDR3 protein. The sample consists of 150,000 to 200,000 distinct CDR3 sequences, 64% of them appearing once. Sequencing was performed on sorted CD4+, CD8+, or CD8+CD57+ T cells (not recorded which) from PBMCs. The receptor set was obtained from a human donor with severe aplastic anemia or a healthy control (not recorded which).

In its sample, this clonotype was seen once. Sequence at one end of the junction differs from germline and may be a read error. The chain's CDR3 is CASSGRLEGAGDTEAFF. CDR3 coding DNA: TGTGCCAGCAGTGGAAGGTTGGAGGGGGCTGGGGACACCGAAGCTTTCTTT. The V call is TRBV2, the J call TRBJ1-1; TRBD1 agrees at 7 bases. Germline CDR1 SNHLY, CDR2 FYNNEI. CDR3 length: 17 amino acids.

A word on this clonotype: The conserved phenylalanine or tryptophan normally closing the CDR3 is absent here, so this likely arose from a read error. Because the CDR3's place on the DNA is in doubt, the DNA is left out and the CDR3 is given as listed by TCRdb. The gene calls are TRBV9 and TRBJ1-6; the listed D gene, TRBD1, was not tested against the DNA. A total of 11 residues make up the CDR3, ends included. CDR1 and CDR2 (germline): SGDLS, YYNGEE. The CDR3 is CASSVAVWEGA.

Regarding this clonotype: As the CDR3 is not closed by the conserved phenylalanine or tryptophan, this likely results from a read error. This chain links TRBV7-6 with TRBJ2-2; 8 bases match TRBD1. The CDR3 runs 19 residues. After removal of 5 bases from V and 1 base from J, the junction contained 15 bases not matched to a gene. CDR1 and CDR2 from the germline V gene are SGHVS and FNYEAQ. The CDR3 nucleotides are TGTGCCAGCAGCCCAACGACAGGGGTAGACCTGATGAACACCGGGGAGCTGTTTCTC. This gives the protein CASSPTTGVDLMNTGELFL.

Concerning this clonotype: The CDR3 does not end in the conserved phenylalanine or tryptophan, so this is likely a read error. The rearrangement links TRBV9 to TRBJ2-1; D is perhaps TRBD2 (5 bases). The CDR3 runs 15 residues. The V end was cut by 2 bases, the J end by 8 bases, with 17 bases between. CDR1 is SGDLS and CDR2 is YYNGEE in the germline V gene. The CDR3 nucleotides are TGTGCCAGCAGCGTTGGGCTAGAGGGTTGGGATGAGCAGTTCTCA. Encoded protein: CASSVGLEGWDEQFS.

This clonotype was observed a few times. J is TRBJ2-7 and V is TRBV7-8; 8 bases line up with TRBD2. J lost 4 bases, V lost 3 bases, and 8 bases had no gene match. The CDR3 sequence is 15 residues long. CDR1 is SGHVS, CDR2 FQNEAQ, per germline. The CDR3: CASSFVAGGSYEQYF. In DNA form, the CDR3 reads TGTGCCAGCAGCTTCGTGGCGGGGGGATCTTACGAGCAGTACTTC.

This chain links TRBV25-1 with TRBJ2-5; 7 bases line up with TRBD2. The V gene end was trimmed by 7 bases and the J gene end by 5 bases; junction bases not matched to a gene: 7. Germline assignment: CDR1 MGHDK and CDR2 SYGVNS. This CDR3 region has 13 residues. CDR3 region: CASIGLGRETQYF. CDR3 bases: TGTGCCAGCATTGGACTAGGGAGGGAGACCCAGTACTTC.

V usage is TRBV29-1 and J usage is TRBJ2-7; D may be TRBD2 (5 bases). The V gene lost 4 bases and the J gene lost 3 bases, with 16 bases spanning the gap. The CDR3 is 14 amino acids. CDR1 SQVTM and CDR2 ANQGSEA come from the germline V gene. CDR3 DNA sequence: TGCAGCGTTGCGAGGGAAAAACCACTCTACGAGCAGTACTTC. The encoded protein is CSVAREKPLYEQYF.

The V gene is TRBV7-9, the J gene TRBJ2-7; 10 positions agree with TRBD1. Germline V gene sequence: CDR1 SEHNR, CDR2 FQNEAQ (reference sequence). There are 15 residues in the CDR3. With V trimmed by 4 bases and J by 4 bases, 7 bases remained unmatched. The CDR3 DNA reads TGTGCCAGCAGCTCCCGGGACAGGGGTGGGTACGAGCAGTACTTC. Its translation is CASSSRDRGGYEQYF.

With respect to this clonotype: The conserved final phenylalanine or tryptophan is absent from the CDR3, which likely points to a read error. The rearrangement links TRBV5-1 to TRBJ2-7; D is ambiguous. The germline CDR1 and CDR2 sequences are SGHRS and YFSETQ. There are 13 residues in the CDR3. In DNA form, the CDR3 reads TGCGCCAACAGCTTACAGTCCCCATACGAGCAGTACCTC. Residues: CANSLQSPYEQYL.

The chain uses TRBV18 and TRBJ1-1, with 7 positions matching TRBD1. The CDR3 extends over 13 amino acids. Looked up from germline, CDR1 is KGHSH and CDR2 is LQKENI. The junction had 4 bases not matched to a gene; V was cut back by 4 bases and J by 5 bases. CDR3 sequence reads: CASSQGAQTEAFF. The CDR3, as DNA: TGTGCCAGCTCACAGGGGGCGCAGACTGAAGCTTTCTTT.

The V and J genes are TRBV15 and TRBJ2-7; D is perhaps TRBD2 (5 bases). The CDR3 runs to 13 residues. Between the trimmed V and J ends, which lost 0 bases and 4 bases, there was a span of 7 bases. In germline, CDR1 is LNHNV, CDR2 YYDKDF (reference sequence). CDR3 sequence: CATSRDPGYEQYF. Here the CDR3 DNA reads TGTGCCACCAGCAGAGATCCGGGGTACGAGCAGTACTTC. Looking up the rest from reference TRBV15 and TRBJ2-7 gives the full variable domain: DAMVIQNPRYQVTQFGKPVTLSCSQTLNHNVMYWYQQKSSQAPKLLFHYYDKDFNNEADTPDNFQSRRPNTSFCFLDIRSPGLGDTAMYLCATSRDPGYEQYFGPGTRLTVT.

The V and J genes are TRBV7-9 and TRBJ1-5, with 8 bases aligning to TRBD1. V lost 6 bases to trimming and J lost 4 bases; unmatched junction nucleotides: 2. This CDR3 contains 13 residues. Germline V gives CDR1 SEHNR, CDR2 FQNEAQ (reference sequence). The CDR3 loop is CASSRQGNQPQHF. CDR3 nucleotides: TGTGCCAGCAGTCGACAGGGGAATCAGCCCCAGCATTTT.

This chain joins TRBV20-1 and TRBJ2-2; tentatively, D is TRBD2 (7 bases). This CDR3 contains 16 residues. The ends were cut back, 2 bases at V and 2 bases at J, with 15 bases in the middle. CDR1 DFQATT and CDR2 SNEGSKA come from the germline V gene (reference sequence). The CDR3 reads CSARQGGGTNTGELFF. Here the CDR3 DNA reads TGCAGTGCTAGACAAGGGGGGGGGACCAACACCGGGGAGCTGTTTTTT.

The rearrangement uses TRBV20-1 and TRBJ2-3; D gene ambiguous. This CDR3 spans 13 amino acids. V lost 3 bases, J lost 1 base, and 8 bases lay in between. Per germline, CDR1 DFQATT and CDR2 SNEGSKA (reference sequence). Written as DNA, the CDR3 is TGCAGTGCTAGTCTGGCCGGCACAGATACGCAGTATTTT. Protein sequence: CSASLAGTDTQYF.

Here the CDR3 DNA reads TGTGCCAGCGTTAAGGAACCGCTCATTAACTATGGCTACACCTTC. Its translation: CASVKEPLINYGYTF. The chain employs TRBV2 and TRBJ1-2; D not certain. The V end lost 8 bases, the J end lost 1 base, and 17 bases lay between the germline ends. The CDR3 runs 15 residues. CDR1 is SNHLY, CDR2 FYNNEI, per germline.

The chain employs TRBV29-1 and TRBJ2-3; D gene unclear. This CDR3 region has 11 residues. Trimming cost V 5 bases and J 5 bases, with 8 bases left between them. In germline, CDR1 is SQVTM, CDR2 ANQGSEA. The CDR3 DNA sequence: TGCAGCGTTCGAATAGGAGATACGCAGTATTTT. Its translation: CSVRIGDTQYF.

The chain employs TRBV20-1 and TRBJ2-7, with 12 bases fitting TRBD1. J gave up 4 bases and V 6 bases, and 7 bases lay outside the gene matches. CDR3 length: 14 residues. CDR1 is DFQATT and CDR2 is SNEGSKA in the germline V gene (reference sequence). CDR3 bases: TGCAGTGCCTCCTGGGACAGGGGGCTTTACGAGCAGTACTTC. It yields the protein CSASWDRGLYEQYF.

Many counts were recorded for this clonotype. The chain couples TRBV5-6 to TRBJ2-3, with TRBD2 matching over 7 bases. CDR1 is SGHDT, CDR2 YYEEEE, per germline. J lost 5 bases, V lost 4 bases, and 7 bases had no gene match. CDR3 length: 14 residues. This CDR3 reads CASSLGLVGDTQYF. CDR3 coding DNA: TGTGCCAGCAGCCTCGGACTAGTGGGAGATACGCAGTATTTT.